This entry concerns a single T cell receptor (beta chain). This specimen comes from a study of T cells of healthy individuals. Each CDR3 protein is one row after TCRdb ran MiXCR on the 5' RACE reads. The profile shows 90,000 to 100,000 distinct CDR3 sequences, roughly 15% of them singletons. This clonotype originated in a human donor in good health.

The CDR3 protein is CASRRGTSGTGELFF. CDR3 nucleotide sequence: TGTGCCAGCAGGAGGGGGACTAGCGGAACCGGGGAGCTGTTTTTT. This chain links TRBV6-2 or TRBV6-3 with TRBJ2-2; 11 nucleotides align to TRBD2. V shed 6 bases and J 5 bases; nucleotides not matched to a gene: 5. The CDR3 extends over 15 amino acids. Per the germline V gene, CDR1 is MNHEY and CDR2 is SVGEGT.